The entry that follows covers one TCR beta chain sequence. The antigen is unknown. Conventional CD4+ T cells were sorted from blood as CD25-low CD127-high cells. The data originate from a study of regulatory and conventional T cells in RAG deficiency. General observations from the study: Patient subsets had shorter CDR3s; Omenn Treg-Tconv overlap exceeded 85%. Treg unique TCR beta sequences were approximately 100-fold fewer in Omenn syndrome and CID/AS patients than controls. In Omenn syndrome, sorted "Tregs" may be peripherally activated cells. Control T-cell subsets had markedly higher Shannon entropy and lower Simpson indices than RAG-deficient patients.

Sequencing was performed with immunoSEQ multiplex PCR; in TCRdb, only in-frame clones are kept and a portion is missing. Of about 46,000 clones detected, 85% to 90% appear once; the ten largest clones hold roughly 0.51%. The sample also formed part of further work on regulatory T cells. This second study notes: The primer mix had 52 TRBV and 13 TRBJ primers.

Sequenced: CD4+ effector T cells sorted from blood. This sequence originates from a human donor in good health.

Written as DNA, the CDR3 is TGTGCCAGCACCCTAGGGGGGGCAGTTGGAAACACCATATATTTT. Translated: CASTLGGAVGNTIYF. The chain couples TRBV7-8 to TRBJ1-3; D is perhaps TRBD1 (6 bases). V was trimmed by 7 bases and J by 3 bases, leaving 16 bases between them. The germline CDR1 and CDR2 sequences are SGHVS and FQNEAQ. The CDR3 length is 15 residues.